A selection of T cell receptor beta chains follows, all from one sample in a study of identical twins. Each CDR3 protein is one row after TCRdb ran MiXCR on the 5' RACE reads. The table shows approximately 1.8 million distinct CDR3 sequences, with under 35% occurring only once. Sequenced material: cord blood. The receptors originated from a newborn girl in good health. CDR3s include the opening cysteine and the closing phenylalanine or tryptophan. The order of the fields is CDR3 DNA, CDR3 protein, D gene, V gene, J gene, clone size. D genes are given only for firm matches. A clone size is listed for some rows: how often the clone was seen (once, few, many), or a class if it is expanded.

CDR3 DNA: TGTGCCAGCAGTCAACTGACGGGTGGGTCTGAAGCTTTCTTT
CDR3 protein: CASSQLTGGSEAFF
D gene: NA
V gene: TRBV27
J gene: TRBJ1-1
clone size: NA

CDR3 DNA: TGCAGCGTCAGCGGACAGGGACCGGGTGAAAAACTGTTTTTT
CDR3 protein: CSVSGQGPGEKLFF
D gene: TRBD1
V gene: TRBV29-1
J gene: TRBJ1-4
clone size: many

CDR3 DNA: TGTGCCAGCAGAACAGGGGGCTACGGGCAGTACTTC
CDR3 protein: CASRTGGYGQYF
D gene: TRBD1
V gene: TRBV27
J gene: TRBJ2-5
clone size: NA

CDR3 DNA: TGCGCCAGCAGCTCATCTAGAGACAGGCTGGTCTCCAATGAGCAGTTCTTC
CDR3 protein: CASSSSRDRLVSNEQFF
D gene: NA
V gene: TRBV5-1
J gene: TRBJ2-1
clone size: few

CDR3 DNA: TGTGCCAGCAGCTTGGCCCCCCTACCCTTGTTCTACGAGCAGTACTTC
CDR3 protein: CASSLAPLPLFYEQYF
D gene: NA
V gene: TRBV5-6
J gene: TRBJ2-7
clone size: NA

CDR3 DNA: TGCGCCAGCAGCTTAAGGACAGGCCCCACAGATACGCAGTATTTT
CDR3 protein: CASSLRTGPTDTQYF
D gene: TRBD1
V gene: TRBV5-1
J gene: TRBJ2-3
clone size: many

CDR3 DNA: TGTGCCAGCAGCGATACTGACAGACACATTCAGTACTTC
CDR3 protein: CASSDTDRHIQYF
D gene: NA
V gene: TRBV6-5
J gene: TRBJ2-4
clone size: few

CDR3 DNA: TGTGCCAGCAGCCTAGGGGACAATGGGGGTTGGACCAGTGAAAAACTGTTTTTT
CDR3 protein: CASSLGDNGGWTSEKLFF
D gene: NA
V gene: TRBV7-9
J gene: TRBJ1-4
clone size: NA

CDR3 DNA: TGTGCCAGCAGCTTAGGTACGGCTACGACAGTTCTAGGAGGCTACACCTTC
CDR3 protein: CASSLGTATTVLGGYTF
D gene: NA
V gene: TRBV7-9
J gene: TRBJ1-2
clone size: NA

CDR3 DNA: TGTGTCATCAGTGGAAGGCAGGAGAGTTCGGCTGGCTACACCTTC
CDR3 protein: CVISGRQESSAGYTF
D gene: NA
V gene: TRBV10-3
J gene: TRBJ1-2
clone size: once

CDR3 DNA: TGTGCCAGCAGCTTAGTATCGGGGACCCCTTACAATGAGCAGTTCTTC
CDR3 protein: CASSLVSGTPYNEQFF
D gene: NA
V gene: TRBV7-9
J gene: TRBJ2-1
clone size: few

CDR3 DNA: TGTGCCAGCAGCAGAGGGACTAGCGGGGGAGATACGCAGTATTTT
CDR3 protein: CASSRGTSGGDTQYF
D gene: TRBD2
V gene: TRBV7-2
J gene: TRBJ2-3
clone size: few

CDR3 DNA: TGTGCCAGCAGTTGGGGTTTAGGGACTAGGGGAACAGATACGCAGTATTTT
CDR3 protein: CASSWGLGTRGTDTQYF
D gene: TRBD2
V gene: TRBV28
J gene: TRBJ2-3
clone size: NA

CDR3 DNA: TGTGCCAGTAGTATTCCGGGGCGGTCTGAAGCTTTCTTT
CDR3 protein: CASSIPGRSEAFF
D gene: NA
V gene: TRBV19
J gene: TRBJ1-1
clone size: few

CDR3 DNA: TGTGCCAGCAGTTACTCGATTGACAACCGGGGCATTCGTCTGTACTTC
CDR3 protein: CASSYSIDNRGIRLYF
D gene: NA
V gene: TRBV6-6
J gene: TRBJ2-5
clone size: NA

CDR3 DNA: TGCAGTGCTAAAACGTGGCAGTTAGAGACCCAGTACTTC
CDR3 protein: CSAKTWQLETQYF
D gene: NA
V gene: TRBV20-1
J gene: TRBJ2-5
clone size: few

CDR3 DNA: TGCAGTGCTAGTCCTCCGGGACGCCTGCAGTTCTTC
CDR3 protein: CSASPPGRLQFF
D gene: NA
V gene: TRBV20-1
J gene: TRBJ2-1
clone size: NA

CDR3 DNA: TGCAGCGTTGAAATGGAGGCCGGGACCCAGTACTTC
CDR3 protein: CSVEMEAGTQYF
D gene: NA
V gene: TRBV29-1
J gene: TRBJ2-5
clone size: few

CDR3 DNA: TGCAGCGTTGAGGGGAGCGGGGAGGTCAATGAGCAGTTCTTC
CDR3 protein: CSVEGSGEVNEQFF
D gene: TRBD2
V gene: TRBV29-1
J gene: TRBJ2-1
clone size: NA

CDR3 DNA: TGTGCCAGCAGCTTCCGGGACTTCGGACTCGGGCAGCAGTTCTTC
CDR3 protein: CASSFRDFGLGQQFF
D gene: NA
V gene: TRBV5-6
J gene: TRBJ2-1
clone size: NA

CDR3 DNA: TGTGCCAGCAGCCGCATACAGGGTAACTATGGCTACACCTTC
CDR3 protein: CASSRIQGNYGYTF
D gene: NA
V gene: TRBV3-1
J gene: TRBJ1-2
clone size: once

CDR3 DNA: TGTGCCAGCAGCCCCTACAGGGGAGCTAACTATGGCTACACCTTC
CDR3 protein: CASSPYRGANYGYTF
D gene: TRBD1
V gene: TRBV3-1
J gene: TRBJ1-2
clone size: NA

CDR3 DNA: TGTGCCAGCAGTTTAGTCTCCCCGGGCCAAGAGACCCAGTACTTC
CDR3 protein: CASSLVSPGQETQYF
D gene: NA
V gene: TRBV12-3/TRBV12-4
J gene: TRBJ2-5
clone size: few

CDR3 DNA: TGTGCCAGCAGCCAAGATAGGGGACTAGCCCACAATGAGCAGTACTTC
CDR3 protein: CASSQDRGLAHNEQYF
D gene: TRBD2
V gene: TRBV4-2
J gene: TRBJ2-7
clone size: NA

CDR3 DNA: TGTGCCAGCAGCCGGGTCCGAGGGACCCAGTACTTC
CDR3 protein: CASSRVRGTQYF
D gene: NA
V gene: TRBV14
J gene: TRBJ2-5
clone size: NA

CDR3 DNA: TGTGCCACCAGTGAGGACAGGGGGCGGGATGAAAAACTGTTTTTT
CDR3 protein: CATSEDRGRDEKLFF
D gene: TRBD1
V gene: TRBV24-1
J gene: TRBJ1-4
clone size: NA

CDR3 DNA: TGTGCCAGCAGTTACTCGGGTAGGGGCGAGCAGTACTTC
CDR3 protein: CASSYSGRGEQYF
D gene: NA
V gene: TRBV6-5
J gene: TRBJ2-7
clone size: many

CDR3 DNA: TGCAGTGCTAGATGGGACAGGCCTTTATTGCAAACCAATGAGCAGTACTTC
CDR3 protein: CSARWDRPLLQTNEQYF
D gene: TRBD1
V gene: TRBV20-1
J gene: TRBJ2-5
clone size: NA

CDR3 DNA: TGTGCCAGCTCCGGGACTAGCGGGGGGCACTGCGAGCAGTACTTC
CDR3 protein: CASSGTSGGHCEQYF
D gene: TRBD2
V gene: TRBV12-3/TRBV12-4
J gene: TRBJ2-7
clone size: once

CDR3 DNA: TGCAGTGCTAGTTCAGGCACAGATGCGCAGTATTTT
CDR3 protein: CSASSGTDAQYF
D gene: NA
V gene: TRBV20-1
J gene: TRBJ2-3
clone size: NA

CDR3 DNA: TGTGCCAGCAGCCAAAAGATTGTAATCCCTACTAGCGGCTACAATGAGCAGTTCTTC
CDR3 protein: CASSQKIVIPTSGYNEQFF
D gene: TRBD2
V gene: TRBV4-2
J gene: TRBJ2-1
clone size: NA

CDR3 DNA: TGCGCCAGCAGCAGACGGATGGTGCAGTACTTC
CDR3 protein: CASSRRMVQYF
D gene: NA
V gene: TRBV5-1
J gene: TRBJ2-5
clone size: NA

CDR3 DNA: TGTGCCAGCAGTTCTCCGGGACTAGCGCTATCCTACAATGAGCAGTTCTTC
CDR3 protein: CASSSPGLALSYNEQFF
D gene: TRBD2
V gene: TRBV28
J gene: TRBJ2-1
clone size: NA

CDR3 DNA: TGTGCCAGCAGTCCATTCCGGGACAGGGGCAACTATGGCTACACCTTC
CDR3 protein: CASSPFRDRGNYGYTF
D gene: TRBD1
V gene: TRBV2
J gene: TRBJ1-2
clone size: NA

CDR3 DNA: TGTGCCAGCAGACCCCACGGACATTCCTCCTACAATGAGCAGTTCTTC
CDR3 protein: CASRPHGHSSYNEQFF
D gene: NA
V gene: TRBV6-5
J gene: TRBJ2-1
clone size: NA

CDR3 DNA: TGTGCCAGCAGCCCCACAAGAGGGAGCAATCAGCCCCAGCATTTT
CDR3 protein: CASSPTRGSNQPQHF
D gene: NA
V gene: TRBV4-2
J gene: TRBJ1-5
clone size: few

CDR3 DNA: TGTGCCAGCAGCTTTTTCTCCGGGGTAAACACAGATACGCAGTATTTT
CDR3 protein: CASSFFSGVNTDTQYF
D gene: NA
V gene: TRBV7-2
J gene: TRBJ2-3
clone size: few

CDR3 DNA: TGCAGTGCTAGAGATCGAGGGCAGACCCATCAGCCCCAGCATTTT
CDR3 protein: CSARDRGQTHQPQHF
D gene: NA
V gene: TRBV20-1
J gene: TRBJ1-5
clone size: NA

CDR3 DNA: TGCAGCGTTGAAGAACGGCAGGCGCTAGAAGCTTTCTTT
CDR3 protein: CSVEERQALEAFF
D gene: NA
V gene: TRBV29-1
J gene: TRBJ1-1
clone size: few

CDR3 DNA: TGTGCCAGCGGCACTAGCGGGGGCAATGAGCAGTTCTTC
CDR3 protein: CASGTSGGNEQFF
D gene: TRBD2
V gene: TRBV12-3/TRBV12-4
J gene: TRBJ2-1
clone size: NA

CDR3 DNA: TGCAGCGTTGAGGGTGTTGAGACCCAGTACTTC
CDR3 protein: CSVEGVETQYF
D gene: NA
V gene: TRBV29-1
J gene: TRBJ2-5
clone size: many

CDR3 DNA: TGTGCCAGCAGCCAAGAATTGGCAGGTCAGCCCCAGCATTTT
CDR3 protein: CASSQELAGQPQHF
D gene: NA
V gene: TRBV4-2
J gene: TRBJ1-5
clone size: few